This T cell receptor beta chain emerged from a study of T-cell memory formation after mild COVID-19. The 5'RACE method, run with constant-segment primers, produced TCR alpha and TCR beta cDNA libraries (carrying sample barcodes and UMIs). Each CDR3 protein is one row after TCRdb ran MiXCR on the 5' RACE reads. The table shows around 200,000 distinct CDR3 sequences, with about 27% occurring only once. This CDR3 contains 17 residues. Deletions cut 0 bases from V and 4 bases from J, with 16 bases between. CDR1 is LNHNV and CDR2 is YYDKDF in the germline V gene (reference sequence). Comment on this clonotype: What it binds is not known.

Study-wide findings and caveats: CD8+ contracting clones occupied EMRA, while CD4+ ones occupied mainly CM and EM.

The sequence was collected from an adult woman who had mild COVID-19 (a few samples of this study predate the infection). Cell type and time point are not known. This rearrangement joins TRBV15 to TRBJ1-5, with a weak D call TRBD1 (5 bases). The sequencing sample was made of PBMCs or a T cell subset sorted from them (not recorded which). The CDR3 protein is CATSREPGRVGNQPQHF. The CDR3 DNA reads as TGTGCCACCAGCAGAGAGCCGGGACGCGTAGGAAATCAGCCCCAGCATTTT.